This T cell receptor (beta chain) was retrieved from a study of shared clonotypes between healthy human individuals. Regarding the study as a whole: For naive CD4 cells, around 5% of clonotypes were shared across a few donors.

Clones were read by immunoSEQ multiplex PCR, and TCRdb kept only the in-frame ones, dropping some. The repertoire has about 800,000 clones, about 96% of them found once; the top ten carry approximately 0.2%. Terminally differentiated effector memory CD45RA+ cells were left out of the naive CD8 fraction, which was CD45RO-negative and positively selected for CCR7. Note on this clone: The antigen is not known.

With 5 bases clipped from V and 4 bases from J, the junction kept 4 bases outside the gene matches. CDR3 size: 16 residues. Germline V CDR1 and CDR2: MNHNY, SVGAGI (reference sequence). The genes are TRBV6-6 and TRBJ2-1, with 14 bases aligning to TRBD2. Sequencing input: naive CD8+ T cells sorted from blood. The clonotype was recovered from a man in his thirties or forties in good health. Here the CDR3 reads CASSQTSGRGYNEQFF. Written as DNA, the CDR3 is TGTGCCAGCAGTCAGACTAGCGGGAGGGGGTACAATGAGCAGTTCTTC.